The 17 T cell receptor beta chains in this list originate from one sample, sequenced in a study of T cell clonality in common variable immunodeficiency (dated by TCRdb to the mid-2010s). The receptor library was made with the immunoSEQ multiplex PCR assay. TCRdb provides this immuneACCESS table in a form limited to in-frame rearrangements. Some clones are lacking; in checked studies, under half of them reflect an unresolved V gene, and why the rest are absent is not known. For this sample, approximately 50,000 clones appear and none is a singleton. Under 0.9% of the sample is held by the ten biggest clonotypes. Sequencing input: peripheral blood mononuclear cells. These receptors were collected from a person aged 18 to 75 in good health.

This clone was picked up many times. The read ends 3 residues before the CDR3 terminus; that terminus is restored from the germline J gene. This chain connects TRBV27 to TRBJ2-2, with TRBD1 as a possible D gene (5 bases). CDR1 and CDR2 (germline): MNHEY, SMNVEV (reference sequence). V dropped 3 bases and J dropped 0 bases, with 8 bases sitting between them. This CDR3 has 15 residues. CDR3 DNA, as far as it was read: TGTGCCAGCAGTTTCGACAGAGCGAACACCGGGGAG. It yields the protein CASSFDRANTGE. The complete CDR3 sequence is CASSFDRANTGELFF.

This clone was found many times. With the read ending 3 residues before the CDR3 end, the germline J gene is used to fill in that end. The chain has TRBV5-1 and TRBJ1-1; the D is unclear. The CDR3 is 14 amino acids. V shed 3 bases and J shed 0 bases, with 9 bases lying between them. CDR1 is SGHRS and CDR2 is YFSETQ in the germline V gene. The chain's CDR3 is CASSSAGMNTEAFF. Partial CDR3 DNA: TGCGCCAGCAGCTCGGCAGGCATGAACACTGAA.

This clone came up many times. The read ends 3 residues shy of where the CDR3 ends; the end is completed using the germline J gene. This chain connects TRBV5-1 to TRBJ2-2, with 8 bases aligning to TRBD2. There are 17 residues in the CDR3. The V gene's germline CDR1 is SGHRS and CDR2 YFSETQ. The DNA read from the CDR3 is TGCGCCAGCAGCCTTCGGGCGGGGGGCGCGGCTAATGAAAAG. It translates to CASSLRAGGAANEK. The full CDR3 protein reads CASSLRAGGAANEKLFF. Based on the CDR3 plus reference TRBV5-1 and TRBJ2-2, the full variable domain is KAGVTQTPRYLIKTRGQQVTLSCSPISGHRSVSWYQQTPGQGLQFLFEYFSETQRNKGNFPGRFSGRQFSNSRSEMNVSTLELGDSALYLCASSLRAGGAANEKLFFGEGSRLTVL.

This clone was seen many times. The sequence runs out 3 residues before the end of the CDR3; the remainder is reconstructed from the germline J gene. The chain has TRBV20-1 and TRBJ1-5, with D maybe TRBD1 (6 bases). V lost 0 bases to trimming and J lost 0 bases, with 15 bases between them. The CDR3 length is 17 residues. Looked up from germline, CDR1 is DFQATT and CDR2 is SNEGSKA (reference sequence). The covered CDR3 bases are TGCAGTGCTAGAGATCCACAGGGACCGCCTAGCAATCAGCCC. Its translation is CSARDPQGPPSNQP. The whole CDR3 sequence reads CSARDPQGPPSNQPQHF.

This clone showed up many times. The read gets to within 3 residues of the CDR3 end, and the germline J gene fills in the rest. The chain joins TRBV7-9 to TRBJ2-3; maybe TRBD2 (5 bases). In germline, CDR1 is SEHNR, CDR2 FQNEAQ (reference sequence). V was trimmed by 1 base and J by 4 bases, leaving 9 bases between them. The CDR3 contains 14 residues. The CDR3 loop is CASSLVRVPDTQYF. The CDR3 DNA, read in part, is TGTGCCAGCAGCTTAGTGAGGGTCCCAGATACG.

This clone has a count of ten or more. The read gets to within 3 residues of the CDR3 end, and the germline J gene fills in the rest. V is TRBV6-4 and J is TRBJ2-3, with D hard to call. The ends were cut back, 4 bases at V and 0 bases at J, with 8 bases in the middle. This CDR3 is 14 amino acids long. Germline assignment: CDR1 MRHNA and CDR2 SNTAGT. Incomplete CDR3 DNA: TGTGCCAGCAGTGGAGGCAGAAGCACAGATACG. This encodes CASSGGRSTDT. The entire CDR3 is CASSGGRSTDTQYF.

Many counts were recorded for this clone. The missing CDR3 end, 3 residues past where the read stops, is filled in from the germline J gene. This sequence joins TRBV20-1 and TRBJ2-1; D is possibly TRBD1 (5 bases). The V and J ends lost 4 bases and 7 bases respectively, with 11 bases between them. Germline values: CDR1 DFQATT, CDR2 SNEGSKA (reference sequence). The CDR3 totals 12 residues. The sequenced CDR3 bases are TGCAGTGCTATTAGGGGAATAAATGAG. The encoded protein is CSAIRGINE. In full, the CDR3 reads CSAIRGINEQFF.

The table lists this clone with many counts. The read comes to an end 3 residues before the CDR3 does, leaving the germline J gene to fill in the end. This rearrangement joins TRBV12-3 or TRBV12-4 to TRBJ2-3; 7 bases agree with TRBD1. CDR3 length: 14 residues. V dropped 0 bases and J dropped 4; count of bases not matched to a gene: 1. CDR3 residues: CASSLADRPDTQYF. The sequenced part of the CDR3 DNA is TGTGCCAGCAGTTTAGCGGACAGGCCAGATACG.

This clone showed up many times. The read terminates 3 residues before the CDR3 end, so the remaining end is supplied by the germline J gene. The chain has TRBV20-1 and TRBJ1-5; the match to TRBD1 covers 11 bases. V lost 5 bases to trimming and J lost 3 bases; unmatched junction nucleotides: 6. This CDR3 is built from 15 residues. The germline V gene has CDR1 DFQATT and CDR2 SNEGSKA (reference sequence). The DNA read from the CDR3 is TGCAGTGCTTATCCGGGACAGGGGGACAATCAGCCC. Translated: CSAYPGQGDNQP. Given in full, the CDR3 is CSAYPGQGDNQPQHF.

This clone was found many times. The CDR3: CASSLAPTSGGADTQYF. Partial CDR3 DNA: TGCGCCAGCAGCTTGGCGCCGACTAGCGGGGGGGCAGATACG. This chain joins TRBV5-1 and TRBJ2-3, with 14 bases that match TRBD2. Coverage ceases 3 residues before the CDR3 finishes, and the germline J gene fills in the end. Losses at the gene ends were 0 bases for V and 4 bases for J; bases not matched to a gene: 4. Germline-derived CDR1 and CDR2 are SGHRS and YFSETQ. This CDR3 spans 17 amino acids.

This clone has a count of ten or more. Read data end 3 residues before the CDR3 end; the end is taken from the germline J gene. Within the sample, other DNA sequences also encode this same CDR3. The V gene is TRBV5-1, the J gene TRBJ1-3; D possibly corresponds to TRBD1 (5 bases). Trimming cost V 0 bases and J 4 bases, with 11 bases left between them. The CDR3 contains 15 residues. The germline CDR1 and CDR2 sequences are SGHRS and YFSETQ. CDR3 DNA, as far as it was read: TGCGCCAGCAGCTTGGACCAGGGCAAAGGAAACACC. Amino acid sequence: CASSLDQGKGNT. The CDR3 in its entirety is CASSLDQGKGNTIYF.

The table lists this clone with many counts. The CDR3 is cut off 3 residues early in the read; its end comes from the germline J gene. The chain carries TRBV13 and TRBJ2-3, with TRBD1 matching over 8 bases. Trimming cost V 5 bases and J 3 bases; bases outside gene matches: 13. CDR1 and CDR2 (germline): PRHDT, FYEKMQ (reference sequence). CDR3 length: 17 residues. This chain's CDR3 is CASSPTRDRGGTDTQYF. The CDR3 DNA, read in part, is TGTGCCAGCAGCCCTACCCGAGACAGGGGAGGTACAGATACG.

This clone showed up many times. The CDR3 goes on 3 residues after the read ends, and that part is filled in from the germline J gene. The chain uses TRBV7-2 and TRBJ1-1; 8 nucleotides match TRBD1. Trimming at V came to 5 bases and at J to 7 bases, leaving 6 bases not matched to a gene. The germline CDR1 and CDR2 sequences are SGHTA and FQGNSA. The CDR3 spans 13 residues. The CDR3: CASSIYRGGEAFF. The sequenced CDR3 bases are TGTGCCAGCAGCATCTACAGGGGGGGTGAA.

This clone was recorded many times. CDR3 sequence: CASGVGRGVQETQYF. The CDR3 DNA, read in part, is TGTGCCAGCGGGGTTGGGCGGGGGGTCCAAGAGACC. The chain uses TRBV6-2 or TRBV6-3 and TRBJ2-5; 8 positions match TRBD2. Read sequence stops 3 residues before the CDR3 end, and the germline J gene provides the missing end. V dropped 8 bases and J dropped 1; count of bases not matched to a gene: 9. Germline CDR1 is MNHEY and CDR2 is SVGEGT. The CDR3 is 15 residues long.

Many counts were recorded for this clone. Coverage ceases 3 residues before the CDR3 finishes, and the germline J gene fills in the end. This sample includes further DNA sequences coding for the same CDR3. The rearrangement uses TRBV4-1 and TRBJ2-5, with 9 bases that match TRBD2. Germline V gives CDR1 MGHRA, CDR2 YSYEKL. J gave up 3 bases and V 1 base, and 6 bases lay outside the gene matches. This CDR3 spans 16 amino acids. The CDR3 loop reads CASSQGRASGEETQYF. The sequenced part of the CDR3 DNA is TGCGCCAGCAGCCAAGGTCGGGCTAGCGGGGAAGAGACC.

This clone was detected a few times. Coverage ceases 3 residues before the CDR3 finishes, and the germline J gene fills in the end. This chain connects TRBV5-1 to TRBJ2-7; D is perhaps TRBD1 or TRBD2 (5 bases each). The CDR3 has 15 amino acids. The germline V gene encodes CDR1 SGHRS and CDR2 YFSETQ. Deletions cut 3 bases from V and 2 bases from J, with 15 bases between. The CDR3 reads CASSSGGRAAYEQYF. CDR3 DNA, as far as it was read: TGCGCCAGCAGCTCTGGAGGCAGGGCGGCCTACGAG. The whole variable domain, filled in from reference TRBV5-1 and TRBJ2-7, reads KAGVTQTPRYLIKTRGQQVTLSCSPISGHRSVSWYQQTPGQGLQFLFEYFSETQRNKGNFPGRFSGRQFSNSRSEMNVSTLELGDSALYLCASSSGGRAAYEQYFGPGTRLTVT.

In its sample, this clone was seen many times. A read error may be the cause here, since a much bigger clone is one base away. Read data end 3 residues before the CDR3 end; the end is taken from the germline J gene. The chain is built from TRBV5-1 and TRBJ1-6, with D possibly being TRBD1 (6 bases). The CDR3 loop spans 14 amino acids. CDR1 is SGHRS, CDR2 YFSETQ, per germline. CDR3: CASSLGDINSSLHF. Incomplete CDR3 DNA: TGCGCCAGCAGCTTAGGGGACATTAACTCATCC.